Here is one TCR beta chain with its context. Its target is not known. Germline CDR1 reads LGHNA; CDR2 reads YNFKEQ. There are 16 residues in the CDR3. The V gene lost 1 base and the J gene lost 3 bases, with 12 bases spanning the gap. These data are taken from a study of radiotherapy plus CTLA-4 blockade in lung cancer. Study details: Patients showed objective responses in under 20% of cases, and disease control was achieved by approximately 30%.

Libraries were prepared by immunoSEQ multiplex PCR; TCRdb keeps only in-frame clonotypes and omits some of them. The sample has tens of thousands of clones, around 74% seen once. People whose metastatic non-small-cell lung cancer was chemo-refractory got focal radiation along with CTLA-4 blockade by ipilimumab. Study-wide points: Some TCR clones had been derived from tumors. These clones expanded in peripheral blood after radiotherapy plus ipilimumab. Early clonal dynamics of blood T cells, together with interferon-beta, were reported as the best response predictor.

The material was peripheral blood, obtained from a patient treated with radiotherapy plus ipilimumab. The TCR was taken from a human donor with non-small cell lung cancer that progressed on radiotherapy plus ipilimumab. The rearrangement uses TRBV4-2 and TRBJ1-4; TRBD1 might be the D (5 bases). Here the CDR3 DNA reads TGTGCCAGCAGCCAAGCTGGGGGGAGGGCTAATGAAAAACTGTTTTTT. Translated: CASSQAGGRANEKLFF.